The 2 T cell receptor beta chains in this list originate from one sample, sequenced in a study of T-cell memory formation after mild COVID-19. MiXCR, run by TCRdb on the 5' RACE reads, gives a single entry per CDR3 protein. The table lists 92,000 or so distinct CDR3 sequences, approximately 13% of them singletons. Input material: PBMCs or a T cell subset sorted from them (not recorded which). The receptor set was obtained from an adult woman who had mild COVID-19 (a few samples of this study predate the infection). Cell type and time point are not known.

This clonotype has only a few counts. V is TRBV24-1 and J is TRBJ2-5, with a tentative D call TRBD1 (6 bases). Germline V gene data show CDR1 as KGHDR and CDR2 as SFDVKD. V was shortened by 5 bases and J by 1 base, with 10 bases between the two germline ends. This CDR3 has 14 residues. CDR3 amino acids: CATSGDRFQETQYF. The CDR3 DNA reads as TGTGCCACCAGTGGTGACAGGTTCCAAGAGACCCAGTACTTC.

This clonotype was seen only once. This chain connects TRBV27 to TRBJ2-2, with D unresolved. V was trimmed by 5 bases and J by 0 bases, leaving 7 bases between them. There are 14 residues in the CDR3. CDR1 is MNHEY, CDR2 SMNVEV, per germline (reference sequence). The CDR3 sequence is CASSDGPNTGELFF. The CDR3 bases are TGTGCCAGCAGTGACGGGCCGAACACCGGGGAGCTGTTTTTT.